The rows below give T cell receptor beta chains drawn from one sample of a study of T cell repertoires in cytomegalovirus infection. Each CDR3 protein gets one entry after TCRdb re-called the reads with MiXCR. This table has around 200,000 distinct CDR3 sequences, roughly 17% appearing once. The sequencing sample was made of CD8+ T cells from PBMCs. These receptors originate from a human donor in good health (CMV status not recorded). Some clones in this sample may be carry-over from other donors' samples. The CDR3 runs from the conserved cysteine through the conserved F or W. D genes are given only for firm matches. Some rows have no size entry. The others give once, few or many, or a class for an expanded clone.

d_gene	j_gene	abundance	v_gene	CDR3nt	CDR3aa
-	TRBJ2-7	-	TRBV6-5	TGTGCCAGCAGTTACTCGATTGAGGGGACCTCCTACGAGCAGTACTTC	CASSYSIEGTSYEQYF
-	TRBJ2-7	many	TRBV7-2	TGTGCCAGCAGCTTAGCGCTAAGCTACGAGCAGTACTTC	CASSLALSYEQYF
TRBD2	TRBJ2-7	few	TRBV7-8	TGTGCCAGCAGCTTAGGTGGCGGGGGGGATTATGAGCAGTACTTC	CASSLGGGGDYEQYF
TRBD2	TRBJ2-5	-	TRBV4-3	TGCGCCAGCAGCCAAGGTAGCGGGGTGGAGACCCAGTACTTC	CASSQGSGVETQYF
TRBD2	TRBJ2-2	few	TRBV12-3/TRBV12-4	TGTGCCAGCAGTTCGGGACTAGCGAGTACCGGGGAGCTGTTTTTT	CASSSGLASTGELFF
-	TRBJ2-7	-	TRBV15	TGTGCCACCAGCAGAGATCTGGCGGGGCACGAGCAGTACTTC	CATSRDLAGHEQYF
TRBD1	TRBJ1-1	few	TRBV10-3	TGTGCCATCAGTGATTGGGACAGCCTGAACACTGAAGCTTTCTTT	CAISDWDSLNTEAFF
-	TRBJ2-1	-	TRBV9	TGTGCCAGCAGCGTAGATGATTACAATGAGCAGTTCTTC	CASSVDDYNEQFF
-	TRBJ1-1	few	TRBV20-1	TGCAGTGCTAGTCTTGGGGCTGAAGCTTTCTTT	CSASLGAEAFF
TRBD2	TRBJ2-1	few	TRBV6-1	TGTGCCAGCAGTGAGGTCGGACTAGTGGGGGTCTCCTACAATGAGCAGTTCTTC	CASSEVGLVGVSYNEQFF
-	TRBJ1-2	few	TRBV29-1	TGCAGCATTACGGACGGCCTTAACTATGGCTACACCTTC	CSITDGLNYGYTF
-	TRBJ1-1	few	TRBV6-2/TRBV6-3	TGTGCCAGCAGTTCAGGACCCCTCGAAGCTTTCTTT	CASSSGPLEAFF
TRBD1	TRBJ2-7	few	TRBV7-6	TGTGCCAGCAGCTTACGGGGCCAGGGGGTACATGAGCAGTACTTC	CASSLRGQGVHEQYF
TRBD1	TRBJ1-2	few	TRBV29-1	TGCAGCGTAGATTCAACAGGGGGCCGCTATGGCTACACCTTC	CSVDSTGGRYGYTF
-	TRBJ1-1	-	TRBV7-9	TGTGCCAGCAGGACGCAGGGTACTGAAGCTTTCTTT	CASRTQGTEAFF
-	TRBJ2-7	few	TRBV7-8	TGTGCCAGCAGCTTAGGTAGTACCTACGAGCAGTACTTC	CASSLGSTYEQYF
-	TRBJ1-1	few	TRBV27	TGTGCCAGCAGTTTATCATCCGTGGCGAACACTGAAGCTTTCTTT	CASSLSSVANTEAFF
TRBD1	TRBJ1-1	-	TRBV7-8	TGTGCCAGCAGCTACAGGGGCATGAACACTGAAGCTTTCTTT	CASSYRGMNTEAFF
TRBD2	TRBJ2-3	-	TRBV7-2	TGTGCCAGCAGACCCACTACACGGGGGGGCGGGGCAGATACGCAGTATTTT	CASRPTTRGGGADTQYF
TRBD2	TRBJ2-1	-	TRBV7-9	TGTGCCAGCCCGGAGCAGGCGGGAGCCCTCTACAATGAGCAGTTCTTC	CASPEQAGALYNEQFF
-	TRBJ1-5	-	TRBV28	TGTGCCAGCAGTTCAGGGGACTATAGCAATCAGCCCCAGCATTTT	CASSSGDYSNQPQHF
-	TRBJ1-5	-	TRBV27	TGTGCCAGCCGAGGTCCGATCAATCAGCCCCAGCATTTT	CASRGPINQPQHF
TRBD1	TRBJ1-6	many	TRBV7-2	TGTGCCAGCAGCCGTATCCGGGTGGGGACAGGGGATTCACCCCTCCACTTT	CASSRIRVGTGDSPLHF
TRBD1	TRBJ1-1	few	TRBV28	TGTGCCAGCAGGAGAAGGACAGGAATGAACACTGAAGCTTTCTTT	CASRRRTGMNTEAFF
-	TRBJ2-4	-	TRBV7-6	TGTGCCAGCAGCTGGGAGAACATTCAGTACTTC	CASSWENIQYF
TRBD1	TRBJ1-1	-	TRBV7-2	TGTGCCAGCAGCTTAGATGGGACAGTATACACTGAAGCTTTCTTT	CASSLDGTVYTEAFF
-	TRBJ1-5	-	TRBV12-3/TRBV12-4	TGTGCCAGCAGTCTGGGGGGTTACAATCAGCCCCAGCATTTT	CASSLGGYNQPQHF
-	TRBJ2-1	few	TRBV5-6	TGTGCCAGCAGCCCCGACCAGGCTACTGAGCAGTTCTTC	CASSPDQATEQFF
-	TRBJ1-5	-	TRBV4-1	TGCGCCAGCAGCCAAGTCGCACAGAGTAATCAGCCCCAGCATTTT	CASSQVAQSNQPQHF
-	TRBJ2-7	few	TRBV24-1	TGTGCCACCAGTGCCGGTTCCTACGAGCAGTACTTC	CATSAGSYEQYF
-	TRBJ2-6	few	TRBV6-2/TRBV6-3	TGTGCCGGCATGGGGGACTCTGGGGCCAACGTCCTGACTTTC	CAGMGDSGANVLTF
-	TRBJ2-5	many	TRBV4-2	TGTGCCAGCAGCCAAGATGGATCCGGGGGTGGGGTCGAGACCCAGTACTTC	CASSQDGSGGGVETQYF
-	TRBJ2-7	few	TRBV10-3	TGTGCCATCAGGGAGACCTACGAGCAGTACTTC	CAIRETYEQYF
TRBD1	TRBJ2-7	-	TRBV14	TGTGCCAGCAGCCAAGTTCCGACAGGGGCCACCTACGAGCAGTACTTC	CASSQVPTGATYEQYF
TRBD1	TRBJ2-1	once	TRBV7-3	TGTGCCAGCAGTACGGGACAGGACTCCTACAATGAGCAGCTCTTC	CASSTGQDSYNEQLF
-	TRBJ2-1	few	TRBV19	TGTGCCAGTAGTATGAAGGCCGGTGCCTACAATGAGCAGTTCTTC	CASSMKAGAYNEQFF
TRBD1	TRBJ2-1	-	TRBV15	TGTGCCACCAGCAGTAGTGGGACAGGGTTTGCCTTC	CATSSSGTGFAF